Listed below are T cell receptor beta chains from one sample, sequenced in a study of blood T cell repertoires in COVID-19. TCRdb's table, derived via immunoSEQ multiplex PCR, lists solely in-frame clones and lacks some. The sample lists roughly 71,000 clones, 65% to 90% occurring once. Sequencing input: peripheral blood. The source is a man aged 50-60 years with acute or convalescent COVID-19. Both conserved end residues are part of each CDR3. Fields, in order: V gene, D gene, clone size, J gene, CDR3 DNA, CDR3 protein. The D gene is left open where the match is weak. Clone size is stated in some rows and not others, as once, few, many or a class when expanded.

TRBV6-4	TRBD1	few	TRBJ1-5	TGTGCCAGCAGTGCTTCCAGGACAGGGGGCATGGGCAATAGCAATCAGCCCCAGCATTTT	CASSASRTGGMGNSNQPQHF
TRBV11-1	-	-	TRBJ2-7	TGTGCCAGCAGCTTCCCACAGGAGTCCTACGAGCAGTACTTC	CASSFPQESYEQYF
TRBV19	-	-	TRBJ2-4	TGTGCCAGTAGTCCGACGGTTGGCAGGGGGGCTTACATTCAGTACTTC	CASSPTVGRGAYIQYF
TRBV19	-	few	TRBJ2-5	TGTGCCAGTGGGCCACAGGGTGGTTGGGAGACCCAGTACTTC	CASGPQGGWETQYF
TRBV27	-	-	TRBJ1-1	TGTGCCAGCAGTTTATGGCCGGGGAACACTGAAGCTTTCTTT	CASSLWPGNTEAFF
TRBV10-2	TRBD2	-	TRBJ2-3	TGCGCCAGCGTACTTAGCGGGGGGGGAGATACGCAGTATTTT	CASVLSGGGDTQYF
TRBV19	-	-	TRBJ2-2	TGTGCCAGTAAAGGGGTATACACCGGGGAGCTGTTTTTT	CASKGVYTGELFF
TRBV28	TRBD2	-	TRBJ2-1	TGTGCCAGCAGACTTAGCGGGGGGCACTACAATGAGCAGTTCTTC	CASRLSGGHYNEQFF
TRBV18	TRBD2	many	TRBJ2-5	TGTGCCAGCTCACCTAGCGGGGGGTCAGAGACCCAGTACTTC	CASSPSGGSETQYF
TRBV7-2	TRBD2	-	TRBJ2-1	TGTGCCAGCAGCTTAGTCACTAGCGGGGGGGAGCAGTTCTTC	CASSLVTSGGEQFF
TRBV14	-	-	TRBJ1-2	TGTGCCAGCAGCAATAGCGGGGACTATGGCTACACCTTC	CASSNSGDYGYTF
TRBV18	-	-	TRBJ2-7	TGTGCCAGCTCACCACTATATGAGGACTACGAGCAGTACTTC	CASSPLYEDYEQYF
TRBV27	-	-	TRBJ2-3	TGTGCCAGCAGTTCCGTGTTCCCAGATACGCAGTATTTT	CASSSVFPDTQYF
TRBV12-5	-	-	TRBJ2-1	TGTGCTAGTGGTTTGGTACAAGGGGCGCGGAATGAGCAGTTCTTC	CASGLVQGARNEQFF
TRBV10-3	-	-	TRBJ1-1	TGTGCCATCAGTGAAATGACGACCGGGGGCACTGAAGCTTTCTTT	CAISEMTTGGTEAFF
TRBV2	TRBD1	few	TRBJ2-2	TGTGCCAGCAGTGAAGCGTGGACAGGGACAGTGTGGAACACCGGGGAGCTGTTTTTT	CASSEAWTGTVWNTGELFF
TRBV24-1	TRBD1	-	TRBJ2-5	TGTGCCACCAGTGAACAGGGGGCCCAAGAGACCCAGTACTTC	CATSEQGAQETQYF
TRBV6-1	TRBD2	once	TRBJ2-3	TGTGCCAGCAGTGGGCTCCTGGTACTAGCGGGGGGGCGGGGCACAGATACGCAGTATTTT	CASSGLLVLAGGRGTDTQYF
TRBV10-3	TRBD1	-	TRBJ2-5	TGTGCCATCAGCACAGCTAGGGGGCGAGAGACCCAGTACTTC	CAISTARGRETQYF
TRBV29-1	-	-	TRBJ1-2	TGCAGCGTTGATTCGCGGGACACCTTC	CSVDSRDTF
TRBV19	TRBD2	-	TRBJ2-5	TGTGCCAGTAGTATGCAAGCCGAAGCGGGGTACAAGACCCAGTACTTC	CASSMQAEAGYKTQYF
TRBV28	-	-	TRBJ1-6	TGTGCCAGCAGTTCTGCAGGGTATTCACCCCTCCACTTT	CASSSAGYSPLHF
TRBV5-1	TRBD1	-	TRBJ2-1	TGCGCCAGCTCGAGAGGACAGGGGTACTTCTATGAGCAGTTCTTC	CASSRGQGYFYEQFF
TRBV3-1/TRBV3-2	TRBD2	-	TRBJ2-5	TGTGCCAGCAGCCAGCGCGGGGGGGCCGACCGAGAGACCCAGTACTTC	CASSQRGGADRETQYF
TRBV6-5	TRBD2	-	TRBJ2-3	TGTGCCAGTCGGGAGGAAGTCGGCACAGATACGCAGTATTTT	CASREEVGTDTQYF
TRBV11-3	-	once	TRBJ2-7	TGTGCCAGCAGCTTAGGAGGTCTAGGTAACTACGAGCAGTACTTC	CASSLGGLGNYEQYF
TRBV6-6	-	-	TRBJ2-1	TGTGCCAGCAGTTACGTCAGGGGGGTAGGCAATGAGCAGTTCTTC	CASSYVRGVGNEQFF
TRBV2	-	-	TRBJ2-1	TGTGCCTCCAAGGGGGCGGGGGGCCGTGTTGCCTACAATGAGCAGTTCTTC	CASKGAGGRVAYNEQFF
TRBV5-1	-	-	TRBJ1-4	TGCGCCAGCAGCTTGATCGGCGACAGGCCGAATGAAAAACTGTTTTTT	CASSLIGDRPNEKLFF
TRBV6-2/TRBV6-3	-	-	TRBJ1-2	TGTGCCAGCAGATACCTGACCGGGGGGTATGGCTACACCTTC	CASRYLTGGYGYTF
TRBV11-3	-	-	TRBJ2-2	TGTGCCAGCAGGGGGGGAGGCACCGGGGAGCTGTTTTTT	CASRGGGTGELFF
TRBV4-1	TRBD1	-	TRBJ2-1	TGCGCCAGCAGCCAAAGGCCGGGACAGGGGACAAATGAGCAGTTCTTC	CASSQRPGQGTNEQFF
TRBV5-6	TRBD2	-	TRBJ2-1	TGTGCCAGCAGCTCCCGACTAGCGGGGGGGCGGAATTACAATGAGCAGTTCTTC	CASSSRLAGGRNYNEQFF
TRBV10-3	TRBD2	-	TRBJ2-1	TGTGCCATCAGTGAAAATCCCCCGAGACTAGCGGGGGGGGACAATGAGCAGTTCTTC	CAISENPPRLAGGDNEQFF
TRBV11-2	TRBD2	-	TRBJ2-3	TGTGCCAGCAGCCCCCCCCCGCTACTAGCGGGGGCATATGATACGCAGTATTTT	CASSPPPLLAGAYDTQYF
TRBV9	-	-	TRBJ2-2	TGTGCCAGCACCAACCGAGCGAACACCGGGGAGCTGTTTTTT	CASTNRANTGELFF
TRBV5-4	TRBD1	-	TRBJ1-2	TGTGCCAGCAGCGTGGACAGGGGGATTGGTAACTATGGCTACACCTTC	CASSVDRGIGNYGYTF
TRBV5-4	TRBD2	-	TRBJ2-5	TGTGCCAGCAGCTTGCTGACTAGCGGGGGGGGAGAGACCCAGTACTTC	CASSLLTSGGGETQYF
TRBV5-1	-	-	TRBJ1-3	TGCGCCAGCAGCTTGGGCGCACCTGGAAACACCATATATTTT	CASSLGAPGNTIYF
TRBV19	TRBD1	-	TRBJ1-2	TGTGCCAGTACCTCCCGAGGCGGGACAGGTAACTATGGCTACACCTTC	CASTSRGGTGNYGYTF
TRBV5-1	TRBD1	-	TRBJ1-1	TGCGCCAGCAGCTCATCGACAGGGATCACTGAAGCTTTCTTT	CASSSSTGITEAFF
TRBV4-1	TRBD2	-	TRBJ2-1	TGCGCCACCACCCGGATAGCGGGGGTTGATGAGCAGTTCTTC	CATTRIAGVDEQFF
TRBV3-1/TRBV3-2	-	-	TRBJ2-7	TGTGCCAGCAGCCAAGATGTTCTGTACGAGCAGTACTTC	CASSQDVLYEQYF
TRBV4-1	TRBD1	-	TRBJ2-5	TGCGCCAGCAGCTCGCGCCTCCGGGACAGGGGGCGCCAAGAGACCCAGTACTTC	CASSSRLRDRGRQETQYF
TRBV30	-	-	TRBJ1-1	TGTGCCTGGAGTAGGGACGGGGGAGGCACTGAAGCTTTCTTT	CAWSRDGGGTEAFF
TRBV9	-	few	TRBJ1-3	TGTGCCAGCACTGGGGACTACGCTGGAAACACCATATATTTT	CASTGDYAGNTIYF
TRBV5-6	-	-	TRBJ1-2	TGTGCCAGCAGCCCTGGCATCGCAGGGGATCGGGTTGGCTACACCTTC	CASSPGIAGDRVGYTF
TRBV5-1	TRBD1	-	TRBJ1-2	TGCGCCAGCAGCTTAAACCGGGACAGCTATGGCTACACCTTC	CASSLNRDSYGYTF
TRBV29-1	TRBD1	once	TRBJ2-3	TGCAGCGTTGAATCTCTAACTTACAGGGGGACGCAGTATTTT	CSVESLTYRGTQYF
TRBV19	TRBD1	-	TRBJ2-2	TGTGCCAGTAGTATAGAACGAACCGGGACAGGAATCACCGGGGAGCTGTTTTTT	CASSIERTGTGITGELFF
TRBV6-5	-	-	TRBJ2-1	TGTGCCAGCAGGGGCACGGCCTCCTACAATGAGCAGTTCTTC	CASRGTASYNEQFF
TRBV10-2	-	-	TRBJ1-5	TGCGCCAGCAGCCTACAGGGAGGGTCCAATCAGCCCCAGCATTTT	CASSLQGGSNQPQHF
TRBV6-1	TRBD2	once	TRBJ2-7	TGTGCCAGCAGTGACGGCCTAGCGGGGGGGCCATCGTACGAGCAGTACTTC	CASSDGLAGGPSYEQYF
TRBV19	-	-	TRBJ1-6	TGTGCCAGTAGTATAAGGAGCGGGGACCGAAATTCACCCCTCCACTTT	CASSIRSGDRNSPLHF
TRBV9	-	once	TRBJ2-3	TGTGCCAGCAGCTGGAGGGGAGACACTTCTAGCACAGATACGCAGTATTTT	CASSWRGDTSSTDTQYF